Listed here are 27 T cell receptor beta chains from one sample, sequenced in a study of cytomegalovirus exposure and HLA in healthy donors. The study ran its PCR with 60 Vbeta and 13 Jbeta primers. Libraries were prepared by immunoSEQ multiplex PCR; TCRdb keeps only in-frame clonotypes and omits some of them. Altogether tens of thousands of clones are present, 73% being singletons, with the ten largest covering 5.4%. The sequencing input was PBMCs. The origin of the receptors is a man aged 50 to 60 in good health and CMV-seronegative.

The rearrangement uses TRBV5-6 and TRBJ2-3; D call uncertain. The CDR3 is 11 residues long. V lost 4 bases and J 3 bases, leaving 3 bases between the germline ends. Germline V gene data show CDR1 as SGHDT and CDR2 as YYEEEE. This CDR3 is CASSLTDTQYF. CDR3 in DNA: TGTGCCAGCAGCCTTACAGATACGCAGTATTTT. The whole variable domain, remainder taken from reference TRBV5-6 and TRBJ2-3, is DAGVTQSPTHLIKTRGQQVTLRCSPKSGHDTVSWYQQALGQGPQFIFQYYEEEERQRGNFPDRFSGHQFPNYSSELNVNALLLGDSALYLCASSLTDTQYFGPGTRLTVL.

This clone was recorded a few times. The chain has TRBV29-1 and TRBJ1-4; D remains ambiguous. The CDR3 loop spans 14 amino acids. V was clipped by 7 bases and J by 3 bases, with 15 bases between them. Germline values: CDR1 SQVTM, CDR2 ANQGSEA. The CDR3 loop is CSALDKESNEKLFF. The CDR3 DNA is TGCAGCGCGCTCGACAAGGAATCTAATGAAAAACTGTTTTTT.

The gene calls are TRBV7-8 and TRBJ2-3; 14 nucleotides line up with TRBD2. J gave up 1 base and V 1 base, and 4 bases lay outside the gene matches. CDR1 and CDR2 (germline): SGHVS, FQNEAQ. This CDR3 has 18 amino acids. CDR3: CASSLGLAGGRGTDTQYF. For the CDR3, the DNA is TGTGCCAGCAGCTTAGGACTAGCGGGGGGGCGAGGCACAGATACGCAGTATTTT. Complete variable domain (other parts from reference TRBV7-8 and TRBJ2-3): GAGVSQSPRYKVAKRGQDVALRCDPISGHVSLFWYQQALGQGPEFLTYFQNEAQLDKSGLPSDRFFAERPEGSVSTLKIQRTQQEDSAVYLCASSLGLAGGRGTDTQYFGPGTRLTVL.

The chain is built from TRBV5-1 and TRBJ1-1; tentative D call: TRBD1 (6 bases). Germline V lookup: CDR1 SGHRS, CDR2 YFSETQ. V lost 7 bases to trimming and J lost 6 bases, with 16 bases between them. The CDR3 contains 13 residues. The CDR3 DNA reads as TGCGCCAGCGGAGTAACTGGGGGCCCTGAAGCTTTCTTT. As protein: CASGVTGGPEAFF.

V is TRBV6-1 and J is TRBJ2-1, with D possibly being TRBD2 (7 bases). Deletions cut 7 bases from V and 4 bases from J, with 17 bases between. The CDR3 runs to 15 residues. The V gene's germline CDR1 is MNHNS and CDR2 SASEGT. The DNA of the CDR3 is TGTGCCAGCACCCGGGGAGGGGGGGATTACAATGAGCAGTTCTTC. Its protein product is CASTRGGGDYNEQFF.

CDR3 in DNA: TGCAGCGGAAGATGGGGGCAAGGGACTGAAGCTTTCTTT. The encoded protein is CSGRWGQGTEAFF. The chain uses TRBV29-1 and TRBJ1-1, with a possible D match to TRBD1 (6 bases). CDR1 and CDR2 (germline): SQVTM, ANQGSEA. Trimming stripped 7 bases from V and 5 bases from J, with 17 bases between. The CDR3 is 13 amino acids.

This chain joins TRBV29-1 and TRBJ2-5, with TRBD1 matching over 10 bases. The V segment lost 6 bases and the J segment 10 bases; nucleotides outside the gene matches: 11. Germline assignment: CDR1 SQVTM and CDR2 ANQGSEA. This CDR3 is 13 amino acids long. The CDR3 DNA reads TGCAGCGTCCAGACAGGGGGCGGTCGAAACCAGTACTTC. It encodes CSVQTGGGRNQYF.

The rearrangement joins TRBV5-1 to TRBJ2-3, with D hard to call. Germline CDR1 reads SGHRS; CDR2 reads YFSETQ. V lost 1 base and J lost 4, with 13 bases in between. The length of the CDR3 is 15 residues. CDR3 sequence reads: CASSLRERAPDTQYF. DNA of the CDR3: TGCGCCAGCAGCTTGCGAGAACGAGCCCCAGATACGCAGTATTTT.

The rearrangement links TRBV6-6 to TRBJ1-3; TRBD1 matches 7 bases. The CDR3 contains 16 residues. Germline CDR1 MNHNY, CDR2 SVGAGI (reference sequence). Germline trimming cut 8 bases from V and 0 bases from J; bases unmatched to any gene: 10. CDR3 DNA sequence: TGTGCCAGCTCCTCCGGGACAGCTAACTCTGGAAACACCATATATTTT. This encodes CASSSGTANSGNTIYF.

V and J are TRBV30 and TRBJ1-5; 9 bases fit TRBD1. V was pared by 3 bases and J by 2 bases, with 5 bases of the junction left unmatched. Germline V gene sequence: CDR1 GTSNPN, CDR2 SVGIG (reference sequence). The CDR3 runs 15 residues. This CDR3 reads CAWRAGQGGNQPQHF. In nucleotides, the CDR3 is TGTGCCTGGAGAGCGGGACAGGGCGGCAATCAGCCCCAGCATTTT.

The chain has TRBV4-1 and TRBJ1-2; D gene uncertain. Looked up from germline, CDR1 is MGHRA and CDR2 is YSYEKL. The CDR3 runs 14 residues. V lost 3 bases and J 2 bases, leaving 10 bases between the germline ends. The DNA of the CDR3 is TGCGCCAGCAGCCAGGGAGGTGGGAACTATGGCTACACCTTC. It is translated as CASSQGGGNYGYTF.

This sequence joins TRBV7-8 and TRBJ1-6, with D possibly being TRBD1 (5 bases). Germline assignment: CDR1 SGHVS and CDR2 FQNEAQ. CDR3 length equals 17 residues. V lost 7 bases to trimming and J lost 2 bases, with 18 bases between them. Written as DNA, the CDR3 is TGTGCCAGCACCCAAAAGAGGGGAGGAACCTATAATTCACCCCTCCACTTT. Its translation: CASTQKRGGTYNSPLHF.

The CDR3 DNA is TGCGCCAGCAGCCTCGGGACAGGCTACAATGAGCAGTTCTTC. Translation: CASSLGTGYNEQFF. The V and J genes are TRBV5-1 and TRBJ2-1, with 8 bases fitting TRBD1. This CDR3 contains 14 residues. The V gene end was trimmed by 4 bases and the J gene end by 3 bases; junction bases not matched to a gene: 3. Per the germline V gene, CDR1 is SGHRS and CDR2 is YFSETQ.

V and J are TRBV7-2 and TRBJ1-3; the D gene is possibly TRBD1 (6 bases). Deletions cut 3 bases from V and 0 bases from J, with 12 bases between. The CDR3 runs 16 residues. CDR1 is SGHTA, CDR2 FQGNSA, per germline. CDR3 coding DNA: TGTGCCAGCAGCTTCGGACAGATTCGCTCTGGAAACACCATATATTTT. This gives the protein CASSFGQIRSGNTIYF.

The chain recombines TRBV5-6 with TRBJ1-3; 7 nucleotides match TRBD1. J gave up 1 base and V 5 bases, and 3 bases lay outside the gene matches. Germline CDR1 SGHDT, CDR2 YYEEEE. This CDR3 is 14 amino acids long. CDR3 amino acids: CASRRRGSGNTIYF. The DNA for the CDR3 is TGTGCCAGCAGGCGCAGGGGGTCTGGAAACACCATATATTTT. The full variable domain, its missing parts supplied by reference TRBV5-6 and TRBJ1-3, is DAGVTQSPTHLIKTRGQQVTLRCSPKSGHDTVSWYQQALGQGPQFIFQYYEEEERQRGNFPDRFSGHQFPNYSSELNVNALLLGDSALYLCASRRRGSGNTIYFGEGSWLTVV.

This clone is termed medium-sized (0.01 to 0.1%). The gene calls are TRBV5-1 and TRBJ1-5; D gene unclear. V was pared by 0 bases and J by 11 bases, with 12 bases between. Germline CDR1 SGHRS, CDR2 YFSETQ. The CDR3 length is 13 residues. CDR3 residues: CASSLASGRAQHF. CDR3 nucleotide sequence: TGCGCCAGCAGCTTGGCCTCGGGTCGGGCCCAGCATTTT.

CDR3 DNA sequence: TGTGCCAGCAGCCATCCCCAGTCCGGGACAGGGGGCGTTTACGAGCAGTACTTC. Amino acid sequence: CASSHPQSGTGGVYEQYF. V and J are TRBV7-9 and TRBJ2-7; 12 bases line up with TRBD1. V gave up 5 bases and J gave up 4 bases; unmatched junction bases: 15. CDR3 length equals 18 residues. Germline CDR1 SEHNR, CDR2 FQNEAQ (reference sequence).

In nucleotides, the CDR3 is TGTGCCAGCAGGGCAACAGGCGTCTATGGCTACACCTTC. Protein sequence: CASRATGVYGYTF. This rearrangement joins TRBV27 to TRBJ1-2, with D possibly TRBD1 on 5 matching bases. Germline CDR1 and CDR2: MNHEY and SMNVEV (reference sequence). This CDR3 has 13 residues. V was shortened by 6 bases and J by 4 bases, with 12 bases between the two germline ends.

For this clone: Other nucleotide sequences in the sample specify the same CDR3. The chain recombines TRBV11-3 with TRBJ2-2; 7 nucleotides agree with TRBD2. V shed 5 bases, J shed 4 bases, and the junction held 7 bases outside the gene matches. The CDR3 has 15 residues. In germline, CDR1 is SGHNT, CDR2 YENEEA. The CDR3 reads CASSASGVSTGELFF. The CDR3 region has the DNA TGTGCCAGCAGCGCGAGCGGGGTGAGCACCGGGGAGCTGTTTTTT.

The V call is TRBV7-3, the J call TRBJ2-2, with D unresolved. The CDR3 is made up of 15 amino acids. Deletions cut 0 bases from V and 2 bases from J, with 7 bases between. Germline V gene sequence: CDR1 SGHTA, CDR2 FQGTGA. The CDR3 loop is CASSLTELNTGELFF. The CDR3 DNA reads TGTGCCAGCAGCTTAACGGAGCTTAACACCGGGGAGCTGTTTTTT.

The gene calls are TRBV5-1 and TRBJ2-2; 7 bases align to TRBD1. V lost 3 bases and J lost 6; bases outside the gene matches: 8. The CDR3 consists of 15 residues. Germline-derived CDR1 and CDR2 are SGHRS and YFSETQ. This chain's CDR3 is CASSSDRAKSGELFF. Written as DNA, the CDR3 is TGCGCCAGCAGCTCCGACAGGGCTAAGTCCGGGGAGCTGTTTTTT.

This sequence joins TRBV18 and TRBJ2-3; D might be TRBD1 (6 bases). This CDR3 comprises 18 residues. Germline CDR1 and CDR2: KGHSH and LQKENI. V lost 0 bases and J 0 bases, leaving 16 bases between the germline ends. The CDR3 DNA is TGTGCCAGCTCACCACCCCTCGATCAGGGGTATAGCACAGATACGCAGTATTTT. It is translated as CASSPPLDQGYSTDTQYF.

This chain joins TRBV30 and TRBJ1-1; 9 bases align to TRBD1. Germline CDR1 and CDR2: GTSNPN and SVGIG (reference sequence). The CDR3 loop spans 14 amino acids. Trimming removed 4 bases from V and 5 bases from J; junction bases left unmatched: 8. CDR3 sequence (DNA): TGTGCCTGGATGGCGGGACAGGGTCATACTGAAGCTTTCTTT. Its translation is CAWMAGQGHTEAFF.

The gene calls are TRBV7-2 and TRBJ2-2; 9 bases align to TRBD2. Germline V gives CDR1 SGHTA, CDR2 FQGNSA. This CDR3 is built from 15 residues. J lost 4 bases, V lost 6 bases, and 6 bases had no gene match. Written as DNA, the CDR3 is TGTGCCAGCAGTTTCAGCGGGGGGAGCACCGGGGAGCTGTTTTTT. The encoded protein is CASSFSGGSTGELFF.

The chain links TRBV27 to TRBJ2-7; the D is unclear. Trimming left V 2 bases short and J 11 bases short, with 10 bases between. In germline, CDR1 is MNHEY, CDR2 SMNVEV (reference sequence). CDR3 length equals 11 residues. CDR3 DNA: TGTGCCAGCAGTTTAGGGCTCGTCGAGTACTTC. Its protein product is CASSLGLVEYF.

The chain combines TRBV18 with TRBJ1-6; 7 bases match TRBD1. V lost 2 bases, J lost 4 bases, and 2 bases stayed unmatched. CDR3 size: 15 residues. The V gene's germline CDR1 is KGHSH and CDR2 LQKENI. CDR3 sequence reads: CASSPGTDYNSPLHF. Here the CDR3 DNA reads TGTGCCAGCTCACCAGGGACAGATTATAATTCACCCCTCCACTTT.

The gene calls are TRBV5-4 and TRBJ2-7; TRBD1 agrees at 7 bases. Germline V lookup: CDR1 SGHNT, CDR2 YYREEE (reference sequence). Trimming cost V 4 bases and J 4 bases; bases outside gene matches: 8. The CDR3 has 14 residues. Written as DNA, the CDR3 is TGTGCCAGCAGCCTGAGGGGGCGCGGGTACGAGCAGTACTTC. It yields the protein CASSLRGRGYEQYF.